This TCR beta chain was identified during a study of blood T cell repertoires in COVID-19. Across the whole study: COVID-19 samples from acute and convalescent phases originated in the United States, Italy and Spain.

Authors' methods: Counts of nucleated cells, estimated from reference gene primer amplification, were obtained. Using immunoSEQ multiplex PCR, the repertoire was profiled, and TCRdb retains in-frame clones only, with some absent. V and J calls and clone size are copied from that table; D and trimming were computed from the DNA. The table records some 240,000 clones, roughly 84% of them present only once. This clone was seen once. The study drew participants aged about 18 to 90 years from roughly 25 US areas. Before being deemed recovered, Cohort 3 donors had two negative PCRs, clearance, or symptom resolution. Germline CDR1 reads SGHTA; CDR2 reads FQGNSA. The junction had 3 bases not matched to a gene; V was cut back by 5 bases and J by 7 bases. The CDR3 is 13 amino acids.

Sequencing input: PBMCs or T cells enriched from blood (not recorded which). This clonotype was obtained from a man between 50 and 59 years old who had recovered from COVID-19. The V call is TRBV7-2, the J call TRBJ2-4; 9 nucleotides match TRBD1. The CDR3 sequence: CASSPGTGNIQYF. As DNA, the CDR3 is TGTGCCAGCAGCCCCGGGACAGGGAACATTCAGTACTTC.